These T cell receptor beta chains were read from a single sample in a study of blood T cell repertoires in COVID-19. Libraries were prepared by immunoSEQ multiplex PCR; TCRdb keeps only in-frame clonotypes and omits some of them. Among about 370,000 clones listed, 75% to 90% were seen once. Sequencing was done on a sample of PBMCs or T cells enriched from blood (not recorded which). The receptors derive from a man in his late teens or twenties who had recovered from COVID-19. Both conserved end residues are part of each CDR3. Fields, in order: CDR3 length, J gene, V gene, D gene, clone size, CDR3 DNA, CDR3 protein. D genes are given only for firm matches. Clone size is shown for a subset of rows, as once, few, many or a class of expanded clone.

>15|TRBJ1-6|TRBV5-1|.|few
TGCGCCAGCAGCCAAGACGGCGGCGGGAATTCACCCCTCCACTTT
CASSQDGGGNSPLHF
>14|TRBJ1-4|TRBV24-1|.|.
TGTGCCACCAGTGAAAATCAGGGAGGCGAAAAACTGTTTTTT
CATSENQGGEKLFF
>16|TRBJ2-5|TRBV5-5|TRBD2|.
TGTGCCAGCAGCTTGGGAGGTAGCGGGAGTGAAGAGACCCAGTACTTC
CASSLGGSGSEETQYF
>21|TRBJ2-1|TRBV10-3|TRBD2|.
TGTGCCATCAGCCAAAGAACCGGGACTAGCGGGAGTAAGAGCTCCTACAATGAGCAGTTCTTC
CAISQRTGTSGSKSSYNEQFF
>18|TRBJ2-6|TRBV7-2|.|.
TGTGCCAGCAGCTTACGTAGCCAGGGAAGCTCTGGGGCCAACGTCCTGACTTTC
CASSLRSQGSSGANVLTF
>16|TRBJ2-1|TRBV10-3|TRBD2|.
TGTGCCATCAGTGATTTCCCTAGCGGGGCATACAATGAGCAGTTCTTC
CAISDFPSGAYNEQFF
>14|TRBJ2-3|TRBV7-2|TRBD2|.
TGTGCCAGCAGCCCTAGCGGGTACACAGATACGCAGTATTTT
CASSPSGYTDTQYF
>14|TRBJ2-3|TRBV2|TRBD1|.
TGTGCCAGCACTGGACAGGGCCGCACAGATACGCAGTATTTT
CASTGQGRTDTQYF
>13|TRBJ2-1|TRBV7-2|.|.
TGTGCCAGCAGCCTCGTCAGGTACAATGAGCAGTTCTTC
CASSLVRYNEQFF
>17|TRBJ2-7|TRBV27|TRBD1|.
TGTGCCAGCAGTCGAATACCGGGACAGAGAACGAAATACGAGCAGTACTTC
CASSRIPGQRTKYEQYF
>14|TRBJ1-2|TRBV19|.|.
TGTGCCAGTAGTATACTGGGAGGAACCTATGGCTACACCTTC
CASSILGGTYGYTF
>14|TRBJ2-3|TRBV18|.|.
TGTGCCAGCTCGCCGTTACGGGACTCAGATACGCAGTATTTT
CASSPLRDSDTQYF
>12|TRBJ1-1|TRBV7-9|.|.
TGTGCCAGCAGCTCAACGCAGGTTTGGGCTTTCTTT
CASSSTQVWAFF
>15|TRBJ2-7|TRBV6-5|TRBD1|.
TGTGCCAGCAGCCCCGGACAGGGCGCAGGCTACGAGCAGTACTTC
CASSPGQGAGYEQYF
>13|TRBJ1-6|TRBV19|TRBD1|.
TGTGCCAGCCGGACAGGGGGCATCGCACCCCTCCACTTT
CASRTGGIAPLHF
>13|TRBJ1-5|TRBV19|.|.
TGTGCCAGTCACCGACAGAGCAATCAGCCCCAGCATTTT
CASHRQSNQPQHF
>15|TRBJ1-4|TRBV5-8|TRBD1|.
TGTGCCAGCAGCTTGGGGGGACAGCAGAATGAAAAACTGTTTTTT
CASSLGGQQNEKLFF
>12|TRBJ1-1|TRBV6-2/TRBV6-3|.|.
TGTGCCAGCAGTCTTATGAACACTGAAGCTTTCTTT
CASSLMNTEAFF
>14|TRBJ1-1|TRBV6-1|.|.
TGTGCCAGCAGTGAGGGGGCGAGTAGAAGGGGAGCTTTCTTT
CASSEGASRRGAFF
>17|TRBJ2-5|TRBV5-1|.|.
TGCGCCAGCAGCTTGGGACAGGTCTCAAGGTACCAAGAGACCCAGTACTTC
CASSLGQVSRYQETQYF
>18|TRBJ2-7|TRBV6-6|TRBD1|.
TGTGCCAGCAGTCGTGGGACAGGGTTGTCTATAAGGACCTACGAGCAGTACTTC
CASSRGTGLSIRTYEQYF
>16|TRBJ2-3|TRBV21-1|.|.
TGTGCCAGCAGCGCCCAAGGGGGAGGGCAGGGAGATACGCAGTATTTT
CASSAQGGGQGDTQYF
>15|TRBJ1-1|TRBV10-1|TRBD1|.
TGCGCCAGCAGTGAGTCTCTACTGGGACAGGGAAGCGCTTTCTTT
CASSESLLGQGSAFF
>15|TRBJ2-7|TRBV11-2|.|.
TGTGCCAGCAGCCAAGATCCGGGAAGCTTCTACGAGCAGTACTTC
CASSQDPGSFYEQYF
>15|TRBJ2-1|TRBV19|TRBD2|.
TGTGCCAGTACGGGGACTAGCGGGAGATTGAATGAGCAGTTCTTC
CASTGTSGRLNEQFF
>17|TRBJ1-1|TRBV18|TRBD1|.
TGTGCCAGCTCACCACCGGGACAGAGGAGGGAAGTGGAAGGGGCTTTCTTT
CASSPPGQRREVEGAFF
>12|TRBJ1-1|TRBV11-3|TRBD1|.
TGTGCCAGCAGCCGCGGGACAGGGAGGGCTTTCTTT
CASSRGTGRAFF
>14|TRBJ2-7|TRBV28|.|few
TGTGCCAGCAGTTTAGGACAGACTTACTACGAGCAGTACTTC
CASSLGQTYYEQYF
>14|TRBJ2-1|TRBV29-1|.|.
TGCAGCGTAGACAGAGCAGGTCCGTACAATGAGCAGTTCTTC
CSVDRAGPYNEQFF
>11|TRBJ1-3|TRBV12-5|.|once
TGTGCTAGTGTGCGGGGGAACACCATATATTTT
CASVRGNTIYF
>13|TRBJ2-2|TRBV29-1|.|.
TGCAGCGTTAGGGGTCAGAACACCGGGGAGCTGTTTTTT
CSVRGQNTGELFF
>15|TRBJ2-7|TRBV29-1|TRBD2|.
TGCAGCGTCACCGATAGGACTAGCGGAAACTACGAGCAGTACTTC
CSVTDRTSGNYEQYF
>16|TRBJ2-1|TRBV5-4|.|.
TGTGCCAGCAGCTTGGGGGGGACTCCCTCCTACAATGAGCAGTTCTTC
CASSLGGTPSYNEQFF
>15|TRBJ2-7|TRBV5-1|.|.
TGCGCCAGCAGCTTGGTTGGGGGGAGCTCCTACGAGCAGTACTTC
CASSLVGGSSYEQYF
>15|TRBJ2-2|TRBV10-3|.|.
TGTGCCATCCGGGCCGGGGCAGGGGACACCGGGGAGCTGTTTTTT
CAIRAGAGDTGELFF
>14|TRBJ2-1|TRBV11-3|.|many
TGTGCCAGCAGCCGTAGCGGACTAAGCAATGAGCAGTTCTTC
CASSRSGLSNEQFF
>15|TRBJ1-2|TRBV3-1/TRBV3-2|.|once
TGTGCCAGCAGCCCGCCTGAGGGGAGGGGAAGTGGCTACACCTTC
CASSPPEGRGSGYTF
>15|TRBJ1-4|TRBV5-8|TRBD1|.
TGTGCCAGCAGCCCGGGGGACAGGGTTGGTGAAAAACTGTTTTTT
CASSPGDRVGEKLFF
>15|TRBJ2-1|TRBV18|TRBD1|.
TGTGCCAGCTCACCACCGCGGACAGGGGTTACTGAGCAGTTCTTC
CASSPPRTGVTEQFF
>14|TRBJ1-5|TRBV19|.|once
TGTGCCAGTGGGCCCTCAGGGGTCGGGCAGCCCCAGCATTTT
CASGPSGVGQPQHF
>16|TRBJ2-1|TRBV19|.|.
TGTGCCAGTAGTATAGACGGTCAGGGTTCCAACAATGAGCAGTTCTTC
CASSIDGQGSNNEQFF
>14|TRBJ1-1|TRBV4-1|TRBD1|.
TGCGCCAGCAGCCAACCCGGCAGGGGGGATGAAGCTTTCTTT
CASSQPGRGDEAFF
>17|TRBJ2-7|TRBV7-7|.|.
TGTGCCAGCAGCCCGCTATTTTTACCCCCCGTCCCCTACGAGCAGTACTTC
CASSPLFLPPVPYEQYF
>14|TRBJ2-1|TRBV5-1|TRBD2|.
TGCGCCAGCAGCTTGGGGGCGGGGGGCAATGAGCAGTTCTTC
CASSLGAGGNEQFF
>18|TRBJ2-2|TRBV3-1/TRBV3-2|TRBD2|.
TGTGCCAGCAGCCAAGTACTAGCGGGAGTCGCGAACACCGGGGAGCTGTTTTTT
CASSQVLAGVANTGELFF
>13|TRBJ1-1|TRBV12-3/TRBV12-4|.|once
TGTGCCAGCACCATAACGCGGAACACTGAAGCTTTCTTT
CASTITRNTEAFF
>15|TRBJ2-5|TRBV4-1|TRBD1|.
TGCGCCAGCAGCCAAACAGGGGGCTGGGGAGAGACCCAGTACTTC
CASSQTGGWGETQYF
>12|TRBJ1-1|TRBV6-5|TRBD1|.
TGTGCCAGCAGCCGAGGGACAGGGGAAGCTTTCTTT
CASSRGTGEAFF
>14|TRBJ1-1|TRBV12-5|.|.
TGTGCTAGTGCCCCGGGAGGGCCCGACACTGAAGCTTTCTTT
CASAPGGPDTEAFF
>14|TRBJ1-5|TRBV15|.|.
TGTGCCACCAGCAGAGATAACAGGGTTCAGCCCCAGCATTTT
CATSRDNRVQPQHF
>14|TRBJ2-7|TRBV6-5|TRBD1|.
TGTGCCAGCAGTAACCGGGACAGCTCCTACGAGCAGTACTTC
CASSNRDSSYEQYF
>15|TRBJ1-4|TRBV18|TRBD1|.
TGTGCCAGCTCGCCTAGACAGGGGTCCAGCGAAAAACTGTTTTTT
CASSPRQGSSEKLFF
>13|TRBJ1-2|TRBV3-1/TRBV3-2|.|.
TGTGCCAGCAGCGCCGGGAGAGGGGATGGCTACACCTTC
CASSAGRGDGYTF
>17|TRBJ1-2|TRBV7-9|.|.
TGTGCCAGCAGCTTAGAGGCCGACAGGCGTTTTCTTTATGGCTACACCTTC
CASSLEADRRFLYGYTF
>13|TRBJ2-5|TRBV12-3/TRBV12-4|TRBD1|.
TGTGCCAGCAGTTCGTCCCGGGACAGATACCAGTACTTC
CASSSSRDRYQYF
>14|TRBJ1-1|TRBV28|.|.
TGTGCCAGCCTGGACAGTTATGCTAGAACTGAAGCTTTCTTT
CASLDSYARTEAFF
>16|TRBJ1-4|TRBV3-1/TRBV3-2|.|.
TGTGCCAGCAGCCAAGACCCTGTTGCAACTAATGAAAAACTGTTTTTT
CASSQDPVATNEKLFF
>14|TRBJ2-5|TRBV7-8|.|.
TGTGCCAGCAGCTTAGGATCCAGACAAGAGACCCAGTACTTC
CASSLGSRQETQYF